The 29 T cell receptor beta chains given below trace back to one sample, sequenced in a study of shared clonotypes between healthy human individuals. TCRdb keeps only in-frame clones here, not all; method: immunoSEQ multiplex PCR. Of fewer than 800,000 clones in the sample, about 91% were seen once. Selected positively for CCR7 and CD45RO-negative, naive CD8 cells excluded terminally differentiated effector memory CD45RA+ cells. Sequencing used naive CD8+ T cells sorted from blood. These receptors were taken from a man younger than 40 in good health.

The rearrangement uses TRBV5-5 and TRBJ1-4; perhaps TRBD1 as D (5 bases). Germline CDR1 is SGHKS and CDR2 is YYEKEE (reference sequence). CDR3 size: 14 residues. The ends were cut back, 5 bases at V and 8 bases at J, with 16 bases in the middle. The chain's CDR3 is CASSARGPKEKLFF. The CDR3 nucleotides read TGTGCCAGCAGTGCGCGGGGCCCGAAAGAAAAACTGTTTTTT.

This chain joins TRBV19 and TRBJ2-1, with 13 bases that match TRBD2. This CDR3 spans 17 amino acids. Germline V gene sequence: CDR1 LNHDA, CDR2 SQIVND (reference sequence). V gave up 2 bases and J gave up 1 base; unmatched junction bases: 2. This CDR3 reads CASSITSGRDSYNEQFF. The CDR3 DNA reads as TGTGCCAGTAGTATAACTAGCGGGAGGGATTCCTACAATGAGCAGTTCTTC.

This rearrangement joins TRBV6-5 to TRBJ1-2; tentatively, D is TRBD1 (6 bases). The CDR3 is 15 residues long. The V gene's germline CDR1 is MNHEY and CDR2 SVGAGI. Trimming took off 5 bases at V and 4 bases at J, with 17 bases between the two ends. The DNA of the CDR3 is TGTGCCAGCAGTCCCCCCCCCGGGACACTCTATGGCTACACCTTC. Its translation is CASSPPPGTLYGYTF.

This clone was detected only once. The genes are TRBV7-3 and TRBJ2-4; possibly TRBD2 for D (5 bases). V was shortened by 0 bases and J by 2 bases, with 11 bases between the two germline ends. The CDR3 has 16 residues. CDR1 is SGHTA and CDR2 is FQGTGA in the germline V gene. The CDR3 DNA sequence: TGTGCCAGCAGCTTAACCGGAGGTGGAACCAAAAACATTCAGTACTTC. It encodes CASSLTGGGTKNIQYF.

CDR3 in amino acids: CASSLELFGEQFF. The CDR3 bases are TGCGCCAGCAGCTTGGAACTCTTTGGGGAGCAGTTCTTC. This rearrangement joins TRBV5-1 to TRBJ2-1, with D unresolved. The CDR3 contains 13 residues. Germline V CDR1 and CDR2: SGHRS, YFSETQ. Trimming stripped 0 bases from V and 10 bases from J, with 11 bases between.

Comments on this clone: This CDR3 is also generated by other DNA sequences in the sample. This rearrangement joins TRBV27 to TRBJ2-7; no definite D call. The CDR3 contains 12 residues. V gave up 4 bases and J gave up 2 bases, with 6 bases separating them. Germline assignment: CDR1 MNHEY and CDR2 SMNVEV (reference sequence). DNA for the CDR3: TGTGCCAGCAGTTCCGGAGCCTACGAGCAGTACTTC. This translates into CASSSGAYEQYF.

The chain joins TRBV7-9 to TRBJ2-5; 8 nucleotides line up with TRBD2. CDR3 size: 15 residues. After removal of 8 bases from V and 3 bases from J, the junction contained 11 bases not matched to a gene. The germline V gene encodes CDR1 SEHNR and CDR2 FQNEAQ (reference sequence). CDR3 sequence: CASEGLSGGKETQYF. The CDR3 DNA follows: TGTGCCAGCGAGGGTCTTTCGGGAGGGAAAGAGACCCAGTACTTC.

The chain is built from TRBV29-1 and TRBJ2-5; 9 bases align to TRBD2. Per germline, CDR1 SQVTM and CDR2 ANQGSEA. The junction had 6 bases not matched to a gene; V was cut back by 4 bases and J by 3 bases. This CDR3 comprises 14 residues. The CDR3 sequence is CSVGVAGEEETQYF. CDR3 DNA: TGCAGCGTTGGGGTAGCGGGAGAGGAAGAGACCCAGTACTTC.

The chain recombines TRBV6-1 with TRBJ2-1; TRBD1 might be the D (8 bases). The V gene lost 11 bases and the J gene lost 8 bases, with 16 bases spanning the gap. The CDR3 totals 12 residues. The V gene's germline CDR1 is MNHNS and CDR2 SASEGT. The CDR3 DNA reads TGTGCCGCCAACAGGGGGGGCGATGAGCAGTTCTTC. This gives the protein CAANRGGDEQFF.

The V gene is TRBV4-1, the J gene TRBJ2-1, with D maybe TRBD2 (5 bases). Germline lookup yields CDR1 MGHRA and CDR2 YSYEKL. The ends were cut back, 5 bases at V and 8 bases at J, with 16 bases in the middle. This CDR3 comprises 14 residues. The CDR3 sequence: CASSAFEGQDEQFF. CDR3 in DNA: TGCGCCAGCAGCGCTTTCGAGGGCCAGGATGAGCAGTTCTTC.

This clone was detected only once. The chain recombines TRBV14 with TRBJ2-4, with 9 bases lining up with TRBD1. This CDR3 contains 15 residues. Per the germline V gene, CDR1 is SGHDN and CDR2 is FVKESK. Unmatched junction bases numbered 3, after V lost 1 base and J lost 5 bases. CDR3 DNA: TGTGCCAGCAGCCAAGTTCGGACAGGGGAAAACATTCAGTACTTC. As protein: CASSQVRTGENIQYF.

The chain uses TRBV4-3 and TRBJ2-1, with D hard to call. This CDR3 is 14 amino acids long. CDR1 is LGHNA, CDR2 YSLEER, per germline. V gave up 1 base and J gave up 3 bases, with 7 bases separating them. The CDR3 loop is CASSQVIGYNEQFF. In DNA form, the CDR3 reads TGCGCCAGCAGCCAAGTGATAGGCTACAATGAGCAGTTCTTC.

The rearrangement links TRBV6-5 to TRBJ2-7; D perhaps matches TRBD2 (5 bases). The length of the CDR3 is 14 residues. Trimming removed 6 bases from V and 6 bases from J, with 18 bases in between. Germline-derived CDR1 and CDR2 are MNHEY and SVGAGI. The CDR3 DNA is TGTGCCAGCAGGCTAGCTATGGGATCGGGCGAGCAGTACTTC. It specifies CASRLAMGSGEQYF.

CDR3 amino acids: CASSLETGTEETQYF. The CDR3 nucleotides read TGTGCCAGCAGCCTCGAGACAGGGACAGAAGAGACCCAGTACTTC. The chain joins TRBV7-9 to TRBJ2-5, with 7 bases identical to TRBD1. CDR3 size: 15 residues. V lost 5 bases and J lost 3; bases outside the gene matches: 9. Germline assignment: CDR1 SEHNR and CDR2 FQNEAQ (reference sequence).

The chain couples TRBV4-1 to TRBJ1-2, with TRBD1 matching over 9 bases. The CDR3 sequence is 16 residues long. With V trimmed by 1 base and J by 8 bases, 11 bases remained unmatched. Germline CDR1 MGHRA, CDR2 YSYEKL. The CDR3 DNA sequence: TGCGCCAGCAGCCAAGTTCCGGGACAGGGCCGAGTCGGCTACACCTTC. Its protein is CASSQVPGQGRVGYTF.

The rearrangement joins TRBV7-9 to TRBJ1-4; 8 nucleotides match TRBD1. Losses at the gene ends were 1 base for V and 3 bases for J; bases not matched to a gene: 1. Germline CDR1 is SEHNR and CDR2 is FQNEAQ (reference sequence). The length of the CDR3 is 15 residues. As DNA, the CDR3 is TGTGCCAGCAGCTTAGGGACAGGGTCTAATGAAAAACTGTTTTTT. It specifies CASSLGTGSNEKLFF.

V and J are TRBV27 and TRBJ2-7; D ambiguous. The V end lost 5 bases, the J end lost 5 bases, and 10 bases lay between the germline ends. The CDR3 has 12 residues. The germline CDR1 and CDR2 sequences are MNHEY and SMNVEV (reference sequence). DNA for the CDR3: TGTGCCAGCAGTCCACAATCCAACGAGCAGTACTTC. Protein: CASSPQSNEQYF.

The chain recombines TRBV29-1 with TRBJ2-3, with 7 bases lining up with TRBD1. The V and J ends lost 1 base and 2 bases, in that order; junction bases with no gene match: 3. The CDR3 sequence is 14 residues long. Germline CDR1 reads SQVTM; CDR2 reads ANQGSEA. The CDR3 here is CSVEGDRVTDTQYF. DNA of the CDR3: TGCAGCGTTGAAGGAGACAGGGTCACAGATACGCAGTATTTT.

The V gene is TRBV29-1, the J gene TRBJ1-3; unclear D gene. Germline-derived CDR1 and CDR2 are SQVTM and ANQGSEA. The CDR3 length is 14 residues. Trimming stripped 5 bases from V and 0 bases from J, with 11 bases between. CDR3 region: CSVTGRSSGNTIYF. The DNA for the CDR3 is TGCAGCGTTACCGGACGGAGCTCTGGAAACACCATATATTTT.

This chain joins TRBV2 and TRBJ1-1; the D gene is possibly TRBD1 (5 bases). V dropped 10 bases and J dropped 3 bases, with 15 bases sitting between them. The V gene's germline CDR1 is SNHLY and CDR2 FYNNEI. This CDR3 comprises 13 residues. DNA for the CDR3: TGTGCCATCTCGGGCGGGGGGGACACTGAAGCTTTCTTT. This codes for CAISGGGDTEAFF.

The J gene is TRBJ1-5, the V gene TRBV19, with D maybe TRBD1 (6 bases). From germline, CDR1 is LNHDA and CDR2 SQIVND (reference sequence). The CDR3 runs to 16 residues. V shed 4 bases and J shed 5 bases, with 18 bases lying between them. CDR3 protein: CASSRSGTRTDQPQHF. CDR3 sequence (DNA): TGTGCCAGTAGTAGATCCGGGACAAGGACGGATCAGCCCCAGCATTTT.

With regard to this clone: Other nucleotide sequences in the sample specify the same CDR3. The CDR3 DNA sequence: TGTGCCAGCAGCCCGGGACTAGCGGGGACCAATGAGCAGTTCTTC. This gives the protein CASSPGLAGTNEQFF. The V call is TRBV5-8, the J call TRBJ2-1, with 13 nucleotides matching TRBD2. The V gene's germline CDR1 is SGHTS and CDR2 YDEGEE. The CDR3 loop spans 15 amino acids. V gave up 4 bases and J gave up 6 bases; unmatched junction bases: 4.

Concerning this clone itself: One end of the junction does not line up with germline, which may come from a read error. V is TRBV30 and J is TRBJ1-1; D is unclear. CDR3 size: 15 residues. In germline, CDR1 is GTSNPN, CDR2 SVGIG (reference sequence). CDR3: CAGRTSADRDTEAFF. The CDR3 DNA sequence: TGTGCCGGGAGAACTTCGGCCGATAGGGACACTGAAGCTTTCTTT. Variable domain in full (rest from reference TRBV30 and TRBJ1-1): SQTIHQWPATLVQPVGSPLSLECTVEGTSNPNLYWYRQAAGRGLQLLFYSVGIGQISSEVPQNLSASRPQDRQFILSSKKLLLSDSGFYLCAGRTSADRDTEAFFGQGTRLTVV.

This rearrangement joins TRBV4-3 to TRBJ2-3; possibly TRBD1 for D (6 bases). V lost 0 bases and J lost 4, with 8 bases in between. The CDR3 spans 14 residues. Germline loops: CDR1 LGHNA, CDR2 YSLEER. The CDR3 region is CASSQENRADTQYF. In nucleotides, the CDR3 is TGCGCCAGCAGCCAAGAAAACAGGGCAGATACGCAGTATTTT.

This clone showed up just once. The chain has TRBV6-5 and TRBJ1-4; no clear D. CDR3 length equals 16 residues. Germline V gene sequence: CDR1 MNHEY, CDR2 SVGAGI. V lost 0 bases to trimming and J lost 0 bases, with 8 bases between them. The CDR3 DNA sequence: TGTGCCAGCAGTTACTCGTTTGGGGCAACTAATGAAAAACTGTTTTTT. Encoded protein: CASSYSFGATNEKLFF.

This chain connects TRBV4-1 to TRBJ2-3, with D hard to call. Germline-derived CDR1 and CDR2 are MGHRA and YSYEKL. The V and J ends lost 1 base and 2 bases respectively, with 4 bases between them. The CDR3 has 13 amino acids. CDR3 in DNA: TGCGCCAGCAGCCAAGCGAACACAGATACGCAGTATTTT. Protein: CASSQANTDTQYF.

The CDR3 here is CASRRTGSNEKLFF. The CDR3 bases are TGCGCCAGCAGGAGGACAGGGTCTAATGAAAAACTGTTTTTT. The chain carries TRBV4-1 and TRBJ1-4; 8 nucleotides match TRBD1. J was trimmed by 3 bases and V by 6 bases; bases with no gene match: 3. In germline, CDR1 is MGHRA, CDR2 YSYEKL. CDR3 length: 14 amino acids.

This chain uses TRBV7-9 with TRBJ1-1, with 7 bases lining up with TRBD1. Germline values: CDR1 SEHNR, CDR2 FQNEAQ (reference sequence). This CDR3 contains 17 residues. V was clipped by 2 bases and J by 0 bases; unmatched bases: 9. This chain's CDR3 is CASSLFRGHIMNTEAFF. Here the CDR3 DNA reads TGTGCCAGCAGCTTATTTAGGGGGCATATCATGAACACTGAAGCTTTCTTT.

The chain joins TRBV6-1 to TRBJ2-3; D is unclear. The CDR3 extends over 13 amino acids. The V gene's germline CDR1 is MNHNS and CDR2 SASEGT. The germline V and J ends were trimmed by 10 bases and 2 bases, with 13 bases remaining between them. This CDR3 reads CATIGPNTDTQYF. CDR3 bases: TGTGCCACCATCGGACCGAACACAGATACGCAGTATTTT.